The 18 T cell receptor beta chains presented below share a single source sample, sequenced in a study of blood T cell repertoires in COVID-19. Data came from immunoSEQ multiplex PCR; TCRdb stores just in-frame clones and leaves some out. The sample lists 90,000 to 120,000 clones, roughly 84% occurring once. The specimen sequenced was peripheral blood. These receptors all come from a human donor in a cohort sampled during active COVID-19.

This clone occurred a few times. DNA for the CDR3: TGTGCCAGCAGCCGACTAGCGGGAGGTGGAGCAGATACGCAGTATTTT. Its translation is CASSRLAGGGADTQYF. The rearrangement uses TRBV7-9 and TRBJ2-3, with 13 bases lining up with TRBD2. Per germline, CDR1 SEHNR and CDR2 FQNEAQ (reference sequence). With V trimmed by 5 bases and J by 4 bases, 6 bases remained unmatched. CDR3 length equals 16 residues. Drawing the rest from reference TRBV7-9 and TRBJ2-3, the complete variable domain is DTGVSQNPRHKITKRGQNVTFRCDPISEHNRLYWYRQTLGQGPEFLTYFQNEAQLEKSRLLSDRFSAERPKGSFSTLEIQRTEQGDSAMYLCASSRLAGGGADTQYFGPGTRLTVL.

This chain connects TRBV4-1 to TRBJ2-7, with TRBD2 identical over 9 bases. The CDR3 runs to 18 residues. Germline V gene lookup returns CDR1 MGHRA and CDR2 YSYEKL. Unmatched junction bases numbered 13, after V lost 0 bases and J lost 4 bases. CDR3 in DNA: TGCGCCAGCAGCCAAGAGGCGGGTCTAGCGGGAAGGGGATACGAGCAGTACTTC. Protein: CASSQEAGLAGRGYEQYF.

The genes are TRBV18 and TRBJ1-4; D perhaps matches TRBD1 (6 bases). CDR3 length: 16 residues. Trimming took 0 bases from V and 3 from J, leaving 11 bases between them. CDR1 and CDR2 from the germline V gene are KGHSH and LQKENI. DNA for the CDR3: TGTGCCAGCTCACCACCGAACAGGGTCGCTAATGAAAAACTGTTTTTT. This gives the protein CASSPPNRVANEKLFF.

The chain employs TRBV18 and TRBJ2-5; a possible D gene is TRBD2 (6 bases). This CDR3 contains 15 residues. The germline V and J ends were trimmed by 4 bases and 1 base, with 13 bases remaining between them. The germline V gene encodes CDR1 KGHSH and CDR2 LQKENI. CDR3 residues: CASSLLAGPQETQYF. CDR3 nucleotide sequence: TGTGCCAGCTCACTTCTCGCGGGGCCCCAAGAGACCCAGTACTTC.

The rearrangement uses TRBV28 and TRBJ1-5; a possible D gene is TRBD1 (6 bases). V lost 5 bases and J 0 bases, leaving 8 bases between the germline ends. Germline V gene sequence: CDR1 MDHEN, CDR2 SYDVKM. The CDR3 spans 14 residues. Here the CDR3 DNA reads TGTGCCAGCAGTGAAGGGGGTAGCAATCAGCCCCAGCATTTT. As protein: CASSEGGSNQPQHF.

Regarding this clone: This sample includes further DNA sequences coding for the same CDR3. This chain links TRBV6-5 with TRBJ1-1; TRBD1 might be the D (6 bases). The germline V and J ends were trimmed by 5 bases and 1 base, with 8 bases remaining between them. CDR3 length equals 13 residues. Per the germline V gene, CDR1 is MNHEY and CDR2 is SVGAGI. CDR3 DNA sequence: TGTGCCAGCAGTCTACAGGGGAACACTGAAGCTTTCTTT. Amino acid sequence: CASSLQGNTEAFF.

This rearrangement joins TRBV7-2 to TRBJ2-2; TRBD2 is a possible D gene (6 bases). The V and J ends lost 5 bases and 0 bases respectively, with 10 bases between them. The CDR3 has 15 amino acids. Germline values: CDR1 SGHTA, CDR2 FQGNSA. The CDR3 sequence: CASSKRAPNTGELFF. Written as DNA, the CDR3 is TGTGCCAGCAGCAAGCGGGCCCCGAACACCGGGGAGCTGTTTTTT.

The chain uses TRBV7-2 and TRBJ2-2; a possible D gene is TRBD1 (6 bases). V was trimmed by 4 bases and J by 5 bases, leaving 14 bases between them. Germline CDR1 SGHTA, CDR2 FQGNSA. The CDR3 has 15 amino acids. CDR3 sequence: CASSYGGIVTGELFF. CDR3 nucleotides: TGTGCCAGCAGCTATGGGGGCATAGTAACCGGGGAGCTGTTTTTT.

J is TRBJ1-5 and V is TRBV5-8, with 11 bases identical to TRBD1. V lost 3 bases and J lost 6; bases outside the gene matches: 5. CDR3 length: 15 amino acids. CDR1 is SGHTS and CDR2 is YDEGEE in the germline V gene. The CDR3 bases are TGTGCCAGCAGCTACGGACAGGGGGCAGGTCAGCCCCAGCATTTT. Translating it yields CASSYGQGAGQPQHF.

J is TRBJ1-4 and V is TRBV6-5, with D possibly TRBD1 on 5 matching bases. The CDR3 contains 15 residues. V dropped 6 bases and J dropped 7 bases, with 18 bases sitting between them. CDR1 MNHEY and CDR2 SVGAGI come from the germline V gene. The CDR3 loop reads CASRGLGGQGEKLFF. The CDR3 DNA reads TGTGCCAGCAGGGGCTTGGGGGGTCAGGGTGAAAAACTGTTTTTT.

V gene TRBV6-6 combines with J gene TRBJ1-4; 8 bases fit TRBD1. This CDR3 has 14 residues. The trim removed 7 bases at V and 2 bases at J, leaving 3 bases unmatched. CDR1 is MNHNY, CDR2 SVGAGI, per germline (reference sequence). CDR3 in DNA: TGTGCCAGCACCAGGGGGCCCACTAATGAAAAACTGTTTTTT. This codes for CASTRGPTNEKLFF.

The chain carries TRBV6-4 and TRBJ2-1; 10 bases agree with TRBD2. Germline assignment: CDR1 MRHNA and CDR2 SNTAGT. This CDR3 is 17 amino acids long. V was pared by 0 bases and J by 9 bases, with 11 bases of the junction left unmatched. CDR3 in amino acids: CASSDSKGLAGVGEQFF. For the CDR3, the DNA is TGTGCCAGCAGTGACTCGAAGGGGCTAGCGGGAGTTGGTGAGCAGTTCTTC.

The rearrangement uses TRBV9 and TRBJ2-3; TRBD2 aligns across 8 bases. Germline values: CDR1 SGDLS, CDR2 YYNGEE. V gave up 0 bases and J gave up 1 base; unmatched junction bases: 16. The CDR3 runs to 20 residues. This CDR3 is CASSVGLGLAGFSRTDTQYF. In DNA form, the CDR3 reads TGTGCCAGCAGCGTAGGTCTTGGGCTAGCGGGCTTCTCGCGCACAGATACGCAGTATTTT.

This clone was counted only a few times. V and J are TRBV5-1 and TRBJ1-2; no clear D. Germline V lookup: CDR1 SGHRS, CDR2 YFSETQ. Trimming left V 4 bases short and J 0 bases short, with 13 bases between. This CDR3 is 15 amino acids long. The DNA of the CDR3 is TGCGCCAGCAGCCCCCTGGGGAGTACTAACTATGGCTACACCTTC. Translated: CASSPLGSTNYGYTF.

The V and J genes are TRBV6-6 and TRBJ2-1; 10 nucleotides match TRBD1. After removal of 4 bases from V and 7 bases from J, the junction contained 4 bases not matched to a gene. Germline-derived CDR1 and CDR2 are MNHNY and SVGAGI (reference sequence). This CDR3 is built from 14 residues. DNA of the CDR3: TGTGCCAGCAGTTCGGGACAGGGGACAAATGAGCAGTTCTTC. It specifies CASSSGQGTNEQFF.

The V gene is TRBV12-5, the J gene TRBJ1-4, with a possible D match to TRBD1 (5 bases). Germline-derived CDR1 and CDR2 are LGHNT and FRNRAP. There are 15 residues in the CDR3. The V and J ends lost 1 base and 0 bases respectively, with 6 bases between them. CDR3 sequence: CASGLGTTTNEKLFF. The CDR3 bases are TGTGCTAGTGGTTTGGGGACAACAACTAATGAAAAACTGTTTTTT.

Note on this clone: Sequence at one end of the junction differs from germline and may be a read error. The rearrangement uses TRBV4-2 and TRBJ2-7; 14 bases match TRBD2. CDR1 is LGHNA, CDR2 YNFKEQ, per germline. The CDR3 runs 14 residues. CDR3 amino acids: CASSQEGLAGVQRF. DNA for the CDR3: TGTGCCAGCAGCCAAGAGGGACTAGCGGGGGTGCAGCGGTTC.

This clone was seen a few times. V is TRBV28 and J is TRBJ2-7; 7 nucleotides agree with TRBD1. Germline V gene data show CDR1 as MDHEN and CDR2 as SYDVKM. The CDR3 has 13 residues. With 5 bases clipped from V and 3 bases from J, the junction kept 4 bases outside the gene matches. The CDR3, as DNA: TGTGCCAGCAGTCAGGGGGAAAGCTACGAGCAGTACTTC. It translates to CASSQGESYEQYF.